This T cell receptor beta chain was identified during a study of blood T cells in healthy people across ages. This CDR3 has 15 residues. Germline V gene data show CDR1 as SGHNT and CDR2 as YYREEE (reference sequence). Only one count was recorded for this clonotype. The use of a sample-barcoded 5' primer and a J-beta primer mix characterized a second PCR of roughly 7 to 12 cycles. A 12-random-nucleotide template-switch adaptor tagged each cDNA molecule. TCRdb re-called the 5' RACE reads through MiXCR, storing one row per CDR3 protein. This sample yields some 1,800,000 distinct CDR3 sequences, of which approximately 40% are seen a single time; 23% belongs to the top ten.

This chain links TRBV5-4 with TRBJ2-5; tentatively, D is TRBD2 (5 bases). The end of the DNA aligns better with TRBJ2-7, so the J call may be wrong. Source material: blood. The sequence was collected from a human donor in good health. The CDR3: CASSLRGGSNYEQYF. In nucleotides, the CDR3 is TGTGCCAGCAGCTTGAGAGGCGGGTCAAACTACGAGCAGTACTTC.